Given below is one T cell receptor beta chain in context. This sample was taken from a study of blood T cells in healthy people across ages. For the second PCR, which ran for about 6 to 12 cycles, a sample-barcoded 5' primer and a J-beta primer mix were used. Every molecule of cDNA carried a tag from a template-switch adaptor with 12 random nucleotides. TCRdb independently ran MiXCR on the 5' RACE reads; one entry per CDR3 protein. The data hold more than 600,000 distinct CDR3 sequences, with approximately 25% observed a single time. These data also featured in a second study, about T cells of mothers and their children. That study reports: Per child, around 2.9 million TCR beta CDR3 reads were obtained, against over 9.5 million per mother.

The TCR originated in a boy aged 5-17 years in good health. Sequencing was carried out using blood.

CDR3 region: CASSPLWTAQRGYGYTF. The CDR3 DNA reads TGTGCCAGCAGCCCACTGTGGACAGCCCAACGCGGCTATGGCTACACCTTC. V and J are TRBV7-9 and TRBJ1-2; D perhaps matches TRBD1 (6 bases). The germline CDR1 and CDR2 sequences are SEHNR and FQNEAQ (reference sequence). The CDR3 consists of 17 residues. V was trimmed by 5 bases and J by 4 bases, leaving 23 bases between them.